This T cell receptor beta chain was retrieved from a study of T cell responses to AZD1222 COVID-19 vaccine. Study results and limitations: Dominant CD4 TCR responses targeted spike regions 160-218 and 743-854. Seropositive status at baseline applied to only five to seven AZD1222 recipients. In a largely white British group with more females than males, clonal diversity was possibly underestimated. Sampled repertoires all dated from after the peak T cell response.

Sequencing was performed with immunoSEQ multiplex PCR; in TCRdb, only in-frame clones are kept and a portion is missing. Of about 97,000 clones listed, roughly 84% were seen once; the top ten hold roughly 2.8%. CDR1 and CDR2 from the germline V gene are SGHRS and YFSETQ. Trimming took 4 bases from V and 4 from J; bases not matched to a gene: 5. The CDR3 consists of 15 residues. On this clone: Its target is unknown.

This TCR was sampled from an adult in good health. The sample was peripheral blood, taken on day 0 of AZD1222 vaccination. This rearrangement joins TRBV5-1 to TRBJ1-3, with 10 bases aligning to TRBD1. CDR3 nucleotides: TGCGCCAGCAGCCCCACGACAGGGGGCGGAAACACCATATATTTT. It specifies CASSPTTGGGNTIYF.